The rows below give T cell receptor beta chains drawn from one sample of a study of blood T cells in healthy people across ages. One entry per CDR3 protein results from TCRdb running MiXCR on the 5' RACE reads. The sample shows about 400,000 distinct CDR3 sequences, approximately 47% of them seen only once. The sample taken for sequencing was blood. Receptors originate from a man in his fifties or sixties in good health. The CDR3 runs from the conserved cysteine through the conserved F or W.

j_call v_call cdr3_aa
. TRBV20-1 CSASLTSGSPPYNEQYF
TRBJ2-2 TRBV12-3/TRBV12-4 CASSQGVNTGELFF
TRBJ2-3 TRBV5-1 CASSTGTREGTDTQYF
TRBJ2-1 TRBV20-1 CSARALSGSTYNEQFF
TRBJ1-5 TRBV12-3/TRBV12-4 CASSPFTGWESNQPQHF
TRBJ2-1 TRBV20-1 CSAKGLAFNEQFF
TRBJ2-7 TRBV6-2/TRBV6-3 CASSYPGTPRYF
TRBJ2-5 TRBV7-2 CASTLIAREGEQYF
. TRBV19 CARGMDETQYF
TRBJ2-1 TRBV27 CASSLSRASNEQFF
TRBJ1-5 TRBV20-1 CSAPLPWLGNQPQHF
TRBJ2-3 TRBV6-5 CASALAGITDTQYF
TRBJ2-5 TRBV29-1 CSGAHGIQETQYF
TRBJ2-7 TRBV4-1 CASSQDSRTGTYEQYF
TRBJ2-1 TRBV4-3 CASSQVGRANEQFF
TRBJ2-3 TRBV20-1 CSADQRLAGLSDTQYF
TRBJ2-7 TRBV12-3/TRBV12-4 CASSLYPGQGPSYNEQYF
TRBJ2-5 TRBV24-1 CATTEGGETQYF
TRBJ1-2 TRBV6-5 CASRTGTHIYGYTF
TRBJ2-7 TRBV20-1 CSAYRANEQYF
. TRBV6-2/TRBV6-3 CASTKEETQYF
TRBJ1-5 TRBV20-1 CSARDRRGGGQPQHF
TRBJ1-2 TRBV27 CASSRDREGYGYTF
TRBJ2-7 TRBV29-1 CSGIFGTGNNEQYF
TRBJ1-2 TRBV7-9 CASSSHDRATYGYTF
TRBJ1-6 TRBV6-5 CASSYLTGGNSPLHF
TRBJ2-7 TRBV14 CASSQAAGGHVEQYF
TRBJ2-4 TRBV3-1 CASSQVTGFEQYF
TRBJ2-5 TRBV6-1 CASRETRRQETQYF
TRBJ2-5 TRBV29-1 CSVEGQPQETQYF
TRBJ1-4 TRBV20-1 CSAQTGTGVKKLFF
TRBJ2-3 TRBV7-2 CASSYDNTQYF
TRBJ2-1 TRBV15 CATSSAGGTYNEQFF
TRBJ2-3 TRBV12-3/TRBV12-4 CASSPLRSSTDTQYF
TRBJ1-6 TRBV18 CASSPGTNSPLHF
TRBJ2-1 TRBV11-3 CASSLPRGRYNEQFF
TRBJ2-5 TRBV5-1 CASSRSRREETQYF
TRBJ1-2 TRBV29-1 CSARDRVFGYTF
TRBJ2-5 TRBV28 CASSFTLSGGLIETQYF
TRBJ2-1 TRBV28 CATTTGPSYNEQFF
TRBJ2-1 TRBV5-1 CASSGTSGVSSYNEQFF
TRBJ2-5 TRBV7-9 CASSRREALYF
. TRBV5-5 CASSPEGVAKGQETQFF
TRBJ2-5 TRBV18 CASSPNWDTQETQYF
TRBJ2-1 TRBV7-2 CASRGGNRLGEQFF
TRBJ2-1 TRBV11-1 CASSKPPYNEQFF
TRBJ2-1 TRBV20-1 CSAGDPFGRGTYNEQFF
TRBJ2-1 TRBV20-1 CSAKASLSSYNEQFF
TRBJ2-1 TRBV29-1 CSVERGLAGRNEQFF
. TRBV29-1 CSALTGGEHEQYF
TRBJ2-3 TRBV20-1 CSASGGLVTDTQYF